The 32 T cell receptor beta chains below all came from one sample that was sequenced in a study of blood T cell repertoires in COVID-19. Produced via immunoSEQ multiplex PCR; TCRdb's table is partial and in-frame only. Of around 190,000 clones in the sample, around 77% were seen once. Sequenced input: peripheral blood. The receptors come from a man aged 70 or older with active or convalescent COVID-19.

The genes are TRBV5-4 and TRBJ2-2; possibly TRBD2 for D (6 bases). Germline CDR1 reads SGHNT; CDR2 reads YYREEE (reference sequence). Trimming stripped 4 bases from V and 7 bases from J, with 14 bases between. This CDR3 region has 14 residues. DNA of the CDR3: TGTGCCAGCAGCGTGGAGGGGTGGGGCGGGGAGCTGTTTTTT. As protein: CASSVEGWGGELFF. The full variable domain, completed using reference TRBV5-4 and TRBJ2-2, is ETGVTQSPTHLIKTRGQQVTLRCSSQSGHNTVSWYQQALGQGPQFIFQYYREEENGRGNFPPRFSGLQFPNYSSELNVNALELDDSALYLCASSVEGWGGELFFGEGSRLTVL.

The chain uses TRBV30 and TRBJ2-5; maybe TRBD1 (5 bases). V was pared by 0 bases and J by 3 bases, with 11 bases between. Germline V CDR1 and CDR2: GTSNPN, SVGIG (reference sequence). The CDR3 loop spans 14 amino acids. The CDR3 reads CAWSVPGIKETQYF. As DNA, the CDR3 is TGTGCCTGGAGTGTACCAGGGATCAAAGAGACCCAGTACTTC.

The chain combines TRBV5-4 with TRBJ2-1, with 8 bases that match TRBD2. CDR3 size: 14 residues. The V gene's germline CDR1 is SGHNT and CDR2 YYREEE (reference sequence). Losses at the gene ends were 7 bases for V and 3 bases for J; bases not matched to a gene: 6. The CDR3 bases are TGTGCCAGCCTCGTGGCGGGGGGCTACAATGAGCAGTTCTTC. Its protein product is CASLVAGGYNEQFF.

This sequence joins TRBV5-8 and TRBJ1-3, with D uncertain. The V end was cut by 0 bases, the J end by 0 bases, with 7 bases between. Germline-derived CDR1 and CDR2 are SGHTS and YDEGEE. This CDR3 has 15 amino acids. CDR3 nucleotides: TGTGCCAGCAGCTTGGGGTCTAGCTCTGGAAACACCATATATTTT. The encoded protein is CASSLGSSSGNTIYF.

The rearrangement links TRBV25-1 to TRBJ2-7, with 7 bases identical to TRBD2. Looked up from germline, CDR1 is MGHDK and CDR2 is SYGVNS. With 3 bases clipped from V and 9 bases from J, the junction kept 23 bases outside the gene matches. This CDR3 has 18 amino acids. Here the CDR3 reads CASSDERYIQDSPGGQYF. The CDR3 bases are TGTGCCAGCAGTGACGAACGGTATATACAGGACTCTCCGGGGGGGCAGTACTTC.

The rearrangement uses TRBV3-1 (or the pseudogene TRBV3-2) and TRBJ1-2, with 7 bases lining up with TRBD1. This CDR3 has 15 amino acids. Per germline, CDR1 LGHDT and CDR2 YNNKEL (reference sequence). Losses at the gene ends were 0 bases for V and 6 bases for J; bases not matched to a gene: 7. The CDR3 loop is CASSQDVAGGNGYTF. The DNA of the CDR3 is TGTGCCAGCAGCCAAGATGTGGCAGGGGGAAATGGCTACACCTTC.

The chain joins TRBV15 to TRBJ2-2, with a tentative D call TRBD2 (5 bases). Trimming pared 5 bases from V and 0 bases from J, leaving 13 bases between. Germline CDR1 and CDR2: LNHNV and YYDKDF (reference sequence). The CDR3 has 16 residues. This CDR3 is CATSHHPGANTGELFF. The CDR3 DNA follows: TGTGCCACCAGCCATCATCCCGGGGCGAACACCGGGGAGCTGTTTTTT.

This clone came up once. This CDR3 is CASRGGIGQPQHF. CDR3 sequence (DNA): TGTGCCAGCAGGGGAGGGATCGGTCAGCCCCAGCATTTT. The J gene is TRBJ1-5, the V gene TRBV7-8; no reliable D call. V was cut by 6 bases and J by 6 bases, with 12 bases left in between. The CDR3 extends over 13 amino acids. Germline-derived CDR1 and CDR2 are SGHVS and FQNEAQ.

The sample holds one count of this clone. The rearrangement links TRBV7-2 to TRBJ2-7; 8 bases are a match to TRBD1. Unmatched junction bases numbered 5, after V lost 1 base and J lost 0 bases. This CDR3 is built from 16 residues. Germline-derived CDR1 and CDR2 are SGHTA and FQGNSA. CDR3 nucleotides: TGTGCCAGCAGCTTAGGACAGGGGTCGCCCTCCTACGAGCAGTACTTC. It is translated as CASSLGQGSPSYEQYF.

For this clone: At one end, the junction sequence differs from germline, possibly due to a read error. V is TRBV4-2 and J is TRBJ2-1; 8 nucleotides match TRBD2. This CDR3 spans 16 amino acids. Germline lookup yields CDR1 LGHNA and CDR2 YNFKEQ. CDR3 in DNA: TGTGCCAGCAGCCCCACGGGGACTAGAGGCTACTATGAGCAGTTCTTC. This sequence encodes CASSPTGTRGYYEQFF.

Here the CDR3 reads CASSPPGQGNQPQHF. In DNA form, the CDR3 reads TGTGCCAGCAGTCCGCCGGGACAGGGGAATCAGCCCCAGCATTTT. The chain combines TRBV28 with TRBJ1-5; 10 nucleotides line up with TRBD1. From germline, CDR1 is MDHEN and CDR2 SYDVKM. V was pared by 5 bases and J by 4 bases, with 5 bases of the junction left unmatched. CDR3 length: 15 residues.

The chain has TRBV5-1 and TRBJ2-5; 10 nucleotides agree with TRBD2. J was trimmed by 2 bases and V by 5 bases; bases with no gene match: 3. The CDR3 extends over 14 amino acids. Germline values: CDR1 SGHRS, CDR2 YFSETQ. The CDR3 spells CASSSSGGQETQYF. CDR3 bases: TGCGCCAGCAGTAGTAGCGGGGGGCAAGAGACCCAGTACTTC.

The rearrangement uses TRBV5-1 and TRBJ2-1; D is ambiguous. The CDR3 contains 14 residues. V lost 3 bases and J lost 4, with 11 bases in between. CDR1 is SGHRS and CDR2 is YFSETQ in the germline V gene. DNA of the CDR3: TGCGCCAGCAGCTGGAGTGGCGGTTACAATGAGCAGTTCTTC. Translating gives CASSWSGGYNEQFF.

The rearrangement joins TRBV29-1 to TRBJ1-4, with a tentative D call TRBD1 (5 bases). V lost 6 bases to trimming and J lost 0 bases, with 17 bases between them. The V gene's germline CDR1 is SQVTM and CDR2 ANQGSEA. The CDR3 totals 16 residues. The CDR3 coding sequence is TGCAGCGTCCTACTTACAGGTGACTCAACTAATGAAAAACTGTTTTTT. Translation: CSVLLTGDSTNEKLFF.

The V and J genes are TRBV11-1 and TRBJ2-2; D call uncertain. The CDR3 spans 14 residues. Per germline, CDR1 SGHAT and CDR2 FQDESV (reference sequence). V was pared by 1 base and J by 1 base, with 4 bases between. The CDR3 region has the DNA TGTGCCAGCAGCTTAGTCAGGAACACCGGGGAGCTGTTTTTT. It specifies CASSLVRNTGELFF.

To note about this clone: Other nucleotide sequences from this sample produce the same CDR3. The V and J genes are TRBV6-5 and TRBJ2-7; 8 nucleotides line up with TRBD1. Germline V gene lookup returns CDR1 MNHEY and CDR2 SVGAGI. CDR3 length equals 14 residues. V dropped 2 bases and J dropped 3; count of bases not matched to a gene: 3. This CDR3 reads CASSYGQGFYEQYF. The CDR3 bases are TGTGCCAGCAGTTACGGACAGGGATTCTACGAGCAGTACTTC.

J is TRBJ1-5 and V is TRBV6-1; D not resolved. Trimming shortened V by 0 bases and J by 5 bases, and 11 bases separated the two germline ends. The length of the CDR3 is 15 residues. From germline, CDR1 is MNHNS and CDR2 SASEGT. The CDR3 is CASSEAGQDYQPQHF. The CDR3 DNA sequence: TGTGCCAGCAGTGAAGCAGGGCAGGACTATCAGCCCCAGCATTTT.

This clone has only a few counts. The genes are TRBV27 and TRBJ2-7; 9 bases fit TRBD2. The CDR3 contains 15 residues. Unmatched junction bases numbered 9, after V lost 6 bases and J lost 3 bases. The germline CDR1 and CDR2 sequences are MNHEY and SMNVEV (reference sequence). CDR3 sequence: CASSPWGGRDYEQYF. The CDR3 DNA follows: TGTGCCAGCAGCCCCTGGGGCGGGAGGGACTACGAGCAGTACTTC.

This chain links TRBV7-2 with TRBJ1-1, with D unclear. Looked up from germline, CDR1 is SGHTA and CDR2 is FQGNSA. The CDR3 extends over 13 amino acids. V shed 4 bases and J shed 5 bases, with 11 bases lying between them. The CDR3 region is CASSSNPRTEAFF. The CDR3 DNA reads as TGTGCCAGCAGCTCAAACCCGAGGACTGAAGCTTTCTTT.

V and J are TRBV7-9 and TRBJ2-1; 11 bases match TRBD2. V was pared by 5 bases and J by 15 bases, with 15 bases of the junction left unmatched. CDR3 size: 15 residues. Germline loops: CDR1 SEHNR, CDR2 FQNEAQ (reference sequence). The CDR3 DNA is TGTGCCAGCAGCCCCAGCTATTCTAGCGGGGGGCGGTGGTTCTTC. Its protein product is CASSPSYSSGGRWFF.

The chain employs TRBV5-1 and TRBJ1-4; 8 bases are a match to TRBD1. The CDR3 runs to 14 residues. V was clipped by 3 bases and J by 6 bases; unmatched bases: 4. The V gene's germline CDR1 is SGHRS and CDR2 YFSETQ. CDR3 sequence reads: CASSSTGEDEKLFF. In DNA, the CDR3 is TGCGCCAGCAGCTCGACAGGGGAGGATGAAAAACTGTTTTTT.

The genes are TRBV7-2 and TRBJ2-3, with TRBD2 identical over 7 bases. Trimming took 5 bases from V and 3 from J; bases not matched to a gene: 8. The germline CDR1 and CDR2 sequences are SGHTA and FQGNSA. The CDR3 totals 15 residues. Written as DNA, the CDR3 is TGTGCCAGCAGCCCAGTGGTGGGGGGGACAGATACGCAGTATTTT. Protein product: CASSPVVGGTDTQYF.

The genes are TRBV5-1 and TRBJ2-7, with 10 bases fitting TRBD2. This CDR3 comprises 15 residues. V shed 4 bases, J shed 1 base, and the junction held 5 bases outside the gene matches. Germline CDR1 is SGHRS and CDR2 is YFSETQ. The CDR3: CASSDTSGTSYEQYF. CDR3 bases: TGCGCCAGCAGCGACACTAGCGGGACATCCTACGAGCAGTACTTC.

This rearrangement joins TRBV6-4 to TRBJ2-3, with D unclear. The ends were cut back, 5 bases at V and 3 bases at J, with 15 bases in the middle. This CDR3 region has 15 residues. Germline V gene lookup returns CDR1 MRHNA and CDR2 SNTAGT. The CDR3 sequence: CASSQSPLATDTQYF. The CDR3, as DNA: TGTGCCAGCAGTCAATCCCCCTTAGCAACAGATACGCAGTATTTT.

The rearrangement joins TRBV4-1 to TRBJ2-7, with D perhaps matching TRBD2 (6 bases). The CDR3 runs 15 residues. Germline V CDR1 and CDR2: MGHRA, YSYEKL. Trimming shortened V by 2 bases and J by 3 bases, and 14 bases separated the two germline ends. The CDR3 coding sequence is TGCGCCAGCAGCCAACCGGGACGGGGGATCTACGAGCAGTACTTC. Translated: CASSQPGRGIYEQYF.

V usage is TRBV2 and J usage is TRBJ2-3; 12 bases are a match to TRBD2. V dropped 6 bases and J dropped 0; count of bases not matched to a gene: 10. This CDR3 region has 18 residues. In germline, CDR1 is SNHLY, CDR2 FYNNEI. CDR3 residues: CASRERTSGAISTDTQYF. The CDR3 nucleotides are TGTGCCAGCAGGGAAAGGACTAGCGGGGCCATTAGCACAGATACGCAGTATTTT.

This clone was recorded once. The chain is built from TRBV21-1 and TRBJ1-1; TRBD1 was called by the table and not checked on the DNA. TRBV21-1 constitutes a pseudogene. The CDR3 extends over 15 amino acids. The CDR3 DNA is TGTGCCAGCAGCGTGCTGACAGGGGGTAGAACTGAAGCTTTCTTT. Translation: CASSVLTGGRTEAFF.

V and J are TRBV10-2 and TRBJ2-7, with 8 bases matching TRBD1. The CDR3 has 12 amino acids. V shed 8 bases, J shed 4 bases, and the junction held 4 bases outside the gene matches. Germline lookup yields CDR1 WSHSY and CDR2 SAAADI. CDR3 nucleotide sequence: TGCGCCAGCGGACAGGGATTATACGAGCAGTACTTC. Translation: CASGQGLYEQYF.

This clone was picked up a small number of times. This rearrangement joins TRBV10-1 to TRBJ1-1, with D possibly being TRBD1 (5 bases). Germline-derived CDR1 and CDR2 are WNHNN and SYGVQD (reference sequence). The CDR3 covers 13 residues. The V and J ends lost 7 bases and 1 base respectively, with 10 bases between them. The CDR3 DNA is TGCGCCAGCAAGAGACAGAGGAACACTGAAGCTTTCTTT. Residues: CASKRQRNTEAFF.

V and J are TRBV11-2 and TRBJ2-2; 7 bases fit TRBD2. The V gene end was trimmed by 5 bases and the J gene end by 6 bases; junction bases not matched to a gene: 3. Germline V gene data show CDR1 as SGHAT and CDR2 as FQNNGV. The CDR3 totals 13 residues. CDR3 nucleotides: TGTGCCAGCAGCCAGCGGGACCCCGGGGAGCTGTTTTTT. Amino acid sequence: CASSQRDPGELFF.

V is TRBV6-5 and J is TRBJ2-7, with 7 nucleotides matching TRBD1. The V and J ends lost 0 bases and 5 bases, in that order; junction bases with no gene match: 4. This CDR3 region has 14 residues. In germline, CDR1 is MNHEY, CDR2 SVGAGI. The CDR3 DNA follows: TGTGCCAGCAGTTACTCGTCAGGGGGAAACGAGCAGTACTTC. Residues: CASSYSSGGNEQYF.

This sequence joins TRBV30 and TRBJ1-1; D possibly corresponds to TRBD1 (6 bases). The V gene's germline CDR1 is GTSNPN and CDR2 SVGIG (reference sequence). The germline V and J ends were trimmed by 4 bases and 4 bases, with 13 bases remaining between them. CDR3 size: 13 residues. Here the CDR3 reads CAWIKVGATEAFF. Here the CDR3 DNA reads TGTGCCTGGATAAAGGTGGGGGCCACTGAAGCTTTCTTT.